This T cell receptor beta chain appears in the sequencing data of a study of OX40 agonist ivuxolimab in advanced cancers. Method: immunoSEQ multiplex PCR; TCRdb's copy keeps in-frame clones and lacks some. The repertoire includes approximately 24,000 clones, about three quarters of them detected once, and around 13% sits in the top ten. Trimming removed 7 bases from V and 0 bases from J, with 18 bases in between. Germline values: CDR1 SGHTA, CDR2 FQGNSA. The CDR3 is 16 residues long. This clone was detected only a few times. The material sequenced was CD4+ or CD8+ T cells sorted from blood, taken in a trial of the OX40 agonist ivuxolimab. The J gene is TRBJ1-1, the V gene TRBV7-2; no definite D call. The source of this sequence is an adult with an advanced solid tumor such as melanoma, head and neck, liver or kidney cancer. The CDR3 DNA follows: TGTGCCAGCACCCCGCCGGCCACCGGCATGAACACTGAAGCTTTCTTT. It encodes CASTPPATGMNTEAFF.